The 27 T cell receptor beta chains presented below share a single source sample, sequenced in a study of cytomegalovirus exposure and HLA in healthy donors (TCRdb year 2017). Library prep was done by the immunoSEQ multiplex PCR assay. For the multiplex PCR, a mixture combining 60 forward primers for TCR Vbeta segments and 13 reverse primers for TCR Jbeta segments was used. TCRdb's version of the immuneACCESS table is confined to in-frame rearrangements and falls short of the full clone set. An unresolved V gene accounts for under half of the shortfall where checked; the remainder is of unknown origin. This sample has approximately 140,000 clones in its table, and 60% to 80% of those were observed once. The top ten hold about 6.7% of the sample. Sequencing was performed on PBMCs. These receptors all come from a woman in her forties in good health and CMV-seropositive.

This clone is a singleton in its sample. The V call is TRBV5-1, the J call TRBJ2-5; maybe TRBD2 (7 bases). The CDR3 length is 15 residues. Per the germline V gene, CDR1 is SGHRS and CDR2 is YFSETQ. V was clipped by 4 bases and J by 9 bases, with 22 bases between them. The CDR3 nucleotides read TGCGCCAGCAGCCCGGGGGGCCCCAACGAGGGTTCCCAGTACTTC. It yields the protein CASSPGGPNEGSQYF. Full variable domain (outside the CDR3, taken from reference TRBV5-1 and TRBJ2-5): KAGVTQTPRYLIKTRGQQVTLSCSPISGHRSVSWYQQTPGQGLQFLFEYFSETQRNKGNFPGRFSGRQFSNSRSEMNVSTLELGDSALYLCASSPGGPNEGSQYFGPGTRLLVL.

J is TRBJ2-5 and V is TRBV13, with TRBD2 matching over 7 bases. Germline V lookup: CDR1 PRHDT, CDR2 FYEKMQ (reference sequence). The CDR3 has 14 amino acids. V dropped 4 bases and J dropped 4; count of bases not matched to a gene: 6. The CDR3 here is CASSSSGVGETQYF. Here the CDR3 DNA reads TGTGCCAGCAGCTCCAGCGGGGTAGGAGAGACCCAGTACTTC.

The rearrangement links TRBV9 to TRBJ2-1; maybe TRBD1 (6 bases). The V and J ends lost 1 base and 6 bases respectively, with 8 bases between them. Germline assignment: CDR1 SGDLS and CDR2 YYNGEE. This CDR3 is 13 amino acids long. In DNA, the CDR3 is TGTGCCAGCAGCGTAAGAGGGGGCAATGAGCAGTTCTTC. It specifies CASSVRGGNEQFF.

V is TRBV2 and J is TRBJ2-1, with 7 bases identical to TRBD1. This CDR3 spans 12 amino acids. The J segment lost 9 bases and the V segment lost 5 bases, leaving 4 bases of the junction unmatched. The germline V gene has CDR1 SNHLY and CDR2 FYNNEI. CDR3: CASSTGVGEQFF. In DNA form, the CDR3 reads TGTGCCAGCAGTACAGGGGTGGGTGAGCAGTTCTTC.

This chain joins TRBV9 and TRBJ2-2, with 7 bases that match TRBD2. Germline values: CDR1 SGDLS, CDR2 YYNGEE. CDR3 length: 16 amino acids. J was trimmed by 4 bases and V by 4 bases; bases with no gene match: 10. The CDR3 DNA reads TGTGCCAGCAGCCCTAGGGGAGGGTCGACCACCGGGGAGCTGTTTTTT. It specifies CASSPRGGSTTGELFF. The full variable domain, completed using reference TRBV9 and TRBJ2-2, is DSGVTQTPKHLITATGQRVTLRCSPRSGDLSVYWYQQSLDQGLQFLIQYYNGEERAKGNILERFSAQQFPDLHSELNLSSLELGDSALYFCASSPRGGSTTGELFFGEGSRLTVL.

The V gene is TRBV5-1, the J gene TRBJ2-1; no clear D. Trimming stripped 4 bases from V and 2 bases from J, with 10 bases between. This CDR3 contains 14 residues. Germline V gives CDR1 SGHRS, CDR2 YFSETQ. CDR3 nucleotides: TGCGCCAGCAGCGACCAGGCCACCTACAATGAGCAGTTCTTC. Translation: CASSDQATYNEQFF.

This clone was seen a handful of times. V is TRBV12-5 and J is TRBJ1-5, with 10 bases fitting TRBD1. Trimming removed 0 bases from V and 6 bases from J; junction bases left unmatched: 8. The CDR3 length is 17 residues. CDR1 is LGHNT, CDR2 FRNRAP, per germline. The CDR3 DNA reads as TGTGCTAGTGGTTTGGTTTGGGACAGGGGTTTGAGTCAGCCCCAGCATTTT. It encodes CASGLVWDRGLSQPQHF.

V is TRBV9 and J is TRBJ2-5; 10 positions agree with TRBD2. This CDR3 is 15 amino acids long. Germline values: CDR1 SGDLS, CDR2 YYNGEE. Trimming took 4 bases from V and 1 from J; bases not matched to a gene: 4. The CDR3, as DNA: TGTGCCAGCAGCACCTGGACTAGCGGCCAAGAGACCCAGTACTTC. Its protein is CASSTWTSGQETQYF.

The chain has TRBV10-2 and TRBJ1-1, with D perhaps matching TRBD1 (6 bases). V was shortened by 6 bases and J by 0 bases, with 11 bases between the two germline ends. Germline CDR1 WSHSY, CDR2 SAAADI. CDR3 length: 14 residues. Here the CDR3 reads CASSEQGMNTEAFF. In nucleotides, the CDR3 is TGCGCCAGCAGCGAGCAGGGGATGAACACTGAAGCTTTCTTT.

The chain combines TRBV7-6 with TRBJ1-1; TRBD1 matches at 8 bases. The CDR3 has 14 residues. CDR1 SGHVS and CDR2 FNYEAQ come from the germline V gene. J was trimmed by 5 bases and V by 3 bases; bases with no gene match: 5. Here the CDR3 reads CASSFETGGTEAFF. CDR3 nucleotide sequence: TGTGCCAGCAGCTTCGAAACAGGGGGGACTGAAGCTTTCTTT.

The chain combines TRBV2 with TRBJ1-3; D remains unclear. The CDR3 sequence is 14 residues long. V dropped 3 bases and J dropped 4 bases, with 10 bases sitting between them. Germline V gene data show CDR1 as SNHLY and CDR2 as FYNNEI. CDR3 sequence: CASSDPWPGNTIYF. The CDR3 bases are TGTGCCAGCAGTGACCCGTGGCCGGGAAACACCATATATTTT.

The V and J genes are TRBV7-3 and TRBJ1-3; D may be TRBD1 (6 bases). Germline V gene data show CDR1 as SGHTA and CDR2 as FQGTGA. This CDR3 is 13 amino acids long. V was cut by 9 bases and J by 0 bases, with 9 bases left in between. The CDR3: CARQGHSGNTIYF. The CDR3 DNA reads as TGTGCCAGGCAGGGGCACTCTGGAAACACCATATATTTT. Complete variable domain (other parts from reference TRBV7-3 and TRBJ1-3): GAGVSQTPSNKVTEKGKYVELRCDPISGHTALYWYRQSLGQGPEFLIYFQGTGAADDSGLPNDRFFAVRPEGSVSTLKIQRTERGDSAVYLCARQGHSGNTIYFGEGSWLTVV.

The chain joins TRBV19 to TRBJ1-1; no reliable D call. The CDR3 covers 15 residues. CDR1 LNHDA and CDR2 SQIVND come from the germline V gene (reference sequence). V was cut by 5 bases and J by 3 bases, with 16 bases left in between. CDR3 loop: CASSLGGKGYTEAFF. The DNA of the CDR3 is TGTGCCAGTAGTTTAGGAGGGAAAGGGTACACTGAAGCTTTCTTT.

The J gene is TRBJ2-5, the V gene TRBV29-1, with TRBD2 matching 8 bases. Looked up from germline, CDR1 is SQVTM and CDR2 is ANQGSEA. CDR3 size: 14 residues. The CDR3 DNA reads as TGCAGTGCACGCGCCGGGGGGGCCGCTGAGACCCAGTACTTC. This translates into CSARAGGAAETQYF.

This chain connects TRBV15 to TRBJ1-3, with 7 bases matching TRBD1. Germline CDR1 LNHNV, CDR2 YYDKDF (reference sequence). The J segment lost 0 bases and the V segment lost 1 base, leaving 3 bases of the junction unmatched. The CDR3 sequence is 16 residues long. CDR3 sequence (DNA): TGTGCCACCAGCAGAGGGGGGACAGTCTCTGGAAACACCATATATTTT. This codes for CATSRGGTVSGNTIYF.

This chain joins TRBV5-4 and TRBJ1-1, with D possibly TRBD1 on 6 matching bases. Trimming cost V 0 bases and J 7 bases, with 10 bases left between them. Germline CDR1 reads SGHNT; CDR2 reads YYREEE (reference sequence). CDR3 size: 13 residues. The CDR3 protein is CASSLAGVGEAFF. The DNA for the CDR3 is TGTGCCAGCAGCTTGGCAGGGGTCGGTGAAGCTTTCTTT.

The chain joins TRBV7-9 to TRBJ2-1; 12 bases are a match to TRBD2. The ends lost 1 base at V and 1 base at J; junction bases unmatched: 8. The CDR3 sequence is 19 residues long. CDR1 and CDR2 (germline): SEHNR, FQNEAQ (reference sequence). The CDR3 spells CASSLGSSGGARSYNEQFF. Written as DNA, the CDR3 is TGTGCCAGCAGCTTAGGATCTAGCGGGGGGGCCCGTTCCTACAATGAGCAGTTCTTC.

This chain links TRBV29-1 with TRBJ2-6, with D possibly being TRBD1 (5 bases). The germline gives CDR1 SQVTM, CDR2 ANQGSEA. The V end was cut by 7 bases, the J end by 0 bases, with 7 bases between. The CDR3 contains 13 residues. CDR3 bases: TGCAGCGCACAGGCCTCTGGGGCCAACGTCCTGACTTTC. It is translated as CSAQASGANVLTF. Complete variable domain (other parts from reference TRBV29-1 and TRBJ2-6): SAVISQKPSRDICQRGTSLTIQCQVDSQVTMMFWYRQQPGQSLTLIATANQGSEATYESGFVIDKFPISRPNLTFSTLTVSNMSPEDSSIYLCSAQASGANVLTFGAGSRLTVL.

The chain couples TRBV2 to TRBJ1-1; 9 positions agree with TRBD1. V gave up 7 bases and J gave up 8 bases; unmatched junction bases: 5. The CDR3 spans 12 residues. The V gene's germline CDR1 is SNHLY and CDR2 FYNNEI. CDR3 coding DNA: TGTGCCAGCACCGGACAGGGGCACGAAGCTTTCTTT. Residues: CASTGQGHEAFF.

This clone was detected once. The gene calls are TRBV6-1 and TRBJ1-6, with D hard to call. Deletions cut 7 bases from V and 7 bases from J, with 17 bases between. CDR1 and CDR2 from the germline V gene are MNHNS and SASEGT. The CDR3 is 15 residues long. In DNA, the CDR3 is TGTGCCAGCACCACTAGGAGGAACGCCAATTCACCCCTCCACTTT. It codes for CASTTRRNANSPLHF.

The genes are TRBV7-3 and TRBJ1-5, with D possibly being TRBD1 (6 bases). Germline CDR1 SGHTA, CDR2 FQGTGA. CDR3 length equals 15 residues. V was clipped by 9 bases and J by 7 bases, with 22 bases between them. CDR3 protein: CARAGGGPRNQPQHF. For the CDR3, the DNA is TGTGCCAGGGCTGGGGGGGGGCCACGAAACCAGCCCCAGCATTTT.

The V and J genes are TRBV6-5 and TRBJ2-1; tentative D call: TRBD1 (5 bases). The CDR3 covers 14 residues. V lost 5 bases and J 5 bases, leaving 13 bases between the germline ends. Germline CDR1 reads MNHEY; CDR2 reads SVGAGI. CDR3 bases: TGTGCCAGCAGTCCGGATGGGGCACACAATGAGCAGTTCTTC. Its translation is CASSPDGAHNEQFF.

J is TRBJ1-1 and V is TRBV27, with D unresolved. This CDR3 is built from 15 residues. Trimming pared 3 bases from V and 0 bases from J, leaving 11 bases between. Germline loops: CDR1 MNHEY, CDR2 SMNVEV (reference sequence). In DNA form, the CDR3 reads TGTGCCAGCAGTTTCTCGCGAGGGTTGAACACTGAAGCTTTCTTT. This gives the protein CASSFSRGLNTEAFF.

The gene calls are TRBV28 and TRBJ1-5; the D gene is possibly TRBD1 (6 bases). The V end lost 8 bases, the J end lost 1 base, and 18 bases lay between the germline ends. CDR3 length: 16 amino acids. The germline gives CDR1 MDHEN, CDR2 SYDVKM. The CDR3 coding sequence is TGTGCCAGCTCTTATCCCCAGGGGTTGAGCAATCAGCCCCAGCATTTT. Translated: CASSYPQGLSNQPQHF. The whole variable domain, filled in from reference TRBV28 and TRBJ1-5, reads DVKVTQSSRYLVKRTGEKVFLECVQDMDHENMFWYRQDPGLGLRLIYFSYDVKMKEKGDIPEGYSVSREKKERFSLILESASTNQTSMYLCASSYPQGLSNQPQHFGDGTRLSIL.

This chain joins TRBV15 and TRBJ2-3; 7 bases fit TRBD2. This CDR3 has 14 residues. V lost 1 base, J lost 7 bases, and 5 bases stayed unmatched. CDR1 LNHNV and CDR2 YYDKDF come from the germline V gene (reference sequence). CDR3 amino acids: CATSRGGGLYTQYF. The CDR3 coding sequence is TGTGCCACCAGCAGAGGGGGGGGGTTATATACGCAGTATTTT.

The chain is built from TRBV2 and TRBJ1-6; tentative D call: TRBD1 (5 bases). Trimming pared 2 bases from V and 11 bases from J, leaving 16 bases between. Germline lookup yields CDR1 SNHLY and CDR2 FYNNEI. CDR3 length equals 15 residues. CDR3 nucleotide sequence: TGTGCCAGCAGTGAACGGGGGGATAACCGCACACCCCTCCACTTT. Protein sequence: CASSERGDNRTPLHF.

The chain recombines TRBV10-3 with TRBJ2-7; 9 bases match TRBD2. The CDR3 extends over 16 amino acids. Germline-derived CDR1 and CDR2 are ENHRY and SYGVKD. V lost 10 bases to trimming and J lost 7 bases; unmatched junction nucleotides: 20. The CDR3 coding sequence is TGTGCCACACAAATCAATCGACTAGCGGATAAGTTGGAGCAGTACTTC. Translating it yields CATQINRLADKLEQYF.